This T cell receptor (beta chain) originates from a study of Tregs in tolerant kidney transplant recipients. Study-wide results and limits: Tregs expanded with activated donor B cells seemed most donor-specific. No direct test of biological reproducibility was done here.

Clones were read by immunoSEQ multiplex PCR, and TCRdb kept only the in-frame ones, dropping some. The sample contains some 110,000 clones, around 94% of which appear only once. Unmatched junction bases numbered 17, after V lost 3 bases and J lost 9 bases. Per the germline V gene, CDR1 is WNHNN and CDR2 is SYGVQD (reference sequence). The CDR3 runs 17 residues. CD4+CD25+CD127- Tregs, CD4+CD25- non-Tregs, CD4 and CD8 cells were sorted. A remark on this clone: Its antigen remains unknown.

Sequencing was carried out using CD4+ T cells from blood. This chain connects TRBV10-1 to TRBJ2-1; TRBD2 matches at 7 bases. The source is a human donor in good health. The CDR3 DNA is TGCGCCAGCAGTGAAGGTCTCGGGAGGCCCCCCTTGGTTGAGCAGTTCTTC. Translated: CASSEGLGRPPLVEQFF.